This T cell receptor (beta chain) was captured by sequencing in a study of Ad26.COV2.S vaccination and SARS-CoV-2 variants. This table comes from immunoSEQ multiplex PCR, and its TCRdb copy is limited to in-frame clones, with some not included. The sample carries 450,000 to 550,000 clones, roughly nine tenths recorded once. Documented treatment: about 20 received Ad26.COV2.S at low or high dose, single or two shots; 5 received placebo; per-sample allocation not given. At day 63 after the first vaccine or placebo injection, samples were drawn. This TCR was sampled from a person aged 18-65 years who received the Ad26.COV2.S COVID-19 vaccine or a placebo. Specimen: peripheral blood, collected in a trial of Ad26.COV2.S vaccine versus placebo.

This chain's CDR3 is CASSPGGPYSGNTIYF. The CDR3 nucleotides are TGCGCCAGCAGCCCAGGGGGGCCCTACTCTGGAAACACCATATATTTT. The rearrangement uses TRBV5-1 and TRBJ1-3; 7 bases line up with TRBD1. V lost 4 bases and J lost 0; bases outside the gene matches: 7. This CDR3 region has 16 residues. CDR1 and CDR2 from the germline V gene are SGHRS and YFSETQ.